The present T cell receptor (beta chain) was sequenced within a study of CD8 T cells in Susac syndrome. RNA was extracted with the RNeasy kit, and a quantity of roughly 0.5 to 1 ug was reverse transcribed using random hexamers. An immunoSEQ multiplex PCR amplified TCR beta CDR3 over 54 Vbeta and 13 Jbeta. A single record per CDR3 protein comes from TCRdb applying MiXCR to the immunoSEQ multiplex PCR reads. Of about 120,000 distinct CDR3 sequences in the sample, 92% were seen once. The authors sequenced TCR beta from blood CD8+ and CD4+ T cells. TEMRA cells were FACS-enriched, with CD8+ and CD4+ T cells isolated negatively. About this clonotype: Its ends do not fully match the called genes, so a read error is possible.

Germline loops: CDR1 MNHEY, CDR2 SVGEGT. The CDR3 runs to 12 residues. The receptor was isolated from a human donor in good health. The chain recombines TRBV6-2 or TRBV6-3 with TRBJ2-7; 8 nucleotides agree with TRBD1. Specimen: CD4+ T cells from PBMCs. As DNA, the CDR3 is TGTGCCAGCAGTGGGGGGACAGGAGCGGCCTTCTTC. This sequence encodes CASSGGTGAAFF.